Listed here are 11 T cell receptor beta chains from one sample, sequenced in a study of cytomegalovirus exposure and HLA in healthy donors. Primers included in the PCR were 60 Vbeta and 13 Jbeta primers. Clones were sequenced by immunoSEQ multiplex PCR, and TCRdb holds only the in-frame ones, with some missing. Among 35,000 to 45,000 clones listed, around 77% were seen once. Material: PBMCs. Every receptor here comes from a woman between 25 and 40 years old in good health and CMV-seropositive.

In this sample, this clone is medium-sized (0.01 to 0.1%). The CDR3 protein is CAISESGGVGYEQYF. The CDR3 nucleotides are TGTGCCATCAGTGAGTCAGGGGGGGTTGGGTACGAGCAGTACTTC. The chain uses TRBV10-3 and TRBJ2-7; a possible D gene is TRBD2 (7 bases). This CDR3 region has 15 residues. The germline V gene encodes CDR1 ENHRY and CDR2 SYGVKD. V was clipped by 0 bases and J by 4 bases, with 13 bases between them.

The chain links TRBV14 to TRBJ1-5; D not certain. In germline, CDR1 is SGHDN, CDR2 FVKESK. The CDR3 spans 13 residues. Trimming left V 0 bases short and J 4 bases short, with 4 bases between. The CDR3 reads CASSQDRNQPQHF. CDR3 in DNA: TGTGCCAGCAGCCAAGACAGGAATCAGCCCCAGCATTTT.

The chain couples TRBV18 to TRBJ2-7, with a weak D call TRBD2 (5 bases). Germline lookup yields CDR1 KGHSH and CDR2 LQKENI. CDR3 size: 12 residues. The V end lost 6 bases, the J end lost 6 bases, and 12 bases lay between the germline ends. The CDR3 DNA is TGTGCCAGCTCGGCAGTGAGGGCCGAGCAGTACTTC. Translated: CASSAVRAEQYF.

This chain links TRBV16 with TRBJ1-6, with 9 bases that match TRBD1. The CDR3 spans 15 residues. Germline V gene lookup returns CDR1 KGHSY and CDR2 FQNENV. V lost 1 base and J lost 7; bases outside the gene matches: 2. The CDR3 DNA reads as TGTGCCAGCAGCCAATGGACAGGGGTGAATTCACCCCTCCACTTT. It codes for CASSQWTGVNSPLHF.

About this clone: The sample carries other DNA sequences with the same CDR3. The chain recombines TRBV28 with TRBJ1-5, with 10 bases lining up with TRBD1. The CDR3 totals 13 residues. The J segment lost 6 bases and the V segment lost 6 bases, leaving 2 bases of the junction unmatched. From germline, CDR1 is MDHEN and CDR2 SYDVKM. CDR3 in amino acids: CASSGQGGQPQHF. The CDR3, as DNA: TGTGCCAGCAGCGGACAGGGGGGTCAGCCCCAGCATTTT.

The CDR3 region has the DNA TGTGCCAGCAGGCGTCAGGGGGGGAACACTGAAGCTTTCTTT. Translating gives CASRRQGGNTEAFF. The chain uses TRBV7-9 and TRBJ1-1, with 7 bases matching TRBD1. Germline V gives CDR1 SEHNR, CDR2 FQNEAQ (reference sequence). The CDR3 extends over 14 amino acids. J was trimmed by 1 base and V by 6 bases; bases with no gene match: 5.

This clone showed up just a few times. This sequence joins TRBV5-1 and TRBJ2-7, with 7 bases fitting TRBD2. The V gene's germline CDR1 is SGHRS and CDR2 YFSETQ. V dropped 4 bases and J dropped 6; count of bases not matched to a gene: 19. This CDR3 is 17 amino acids long. The CDR3: CASSGGSRGSSGSEQYF. CDR3 coding DNA: TGCGCCAGCAGCGGGGGTTCGCGGGGGTCGTCCGGATCCGAGCAGTACTTC.

This clone was found a few times. The rearrangement joins TRBV5-1 to TRBJ2-3; tentatively, D is TRBD2 (6 bases). The CDR3 consists of 15 residues. Germline V gene lookup returns CDR1 SGHRS and CDR2 YFSETQ. V was pared by 4 bases and J by 3 bases, with 15 bases between. The CDR3 loop is CASSPVGRRTDTQYF. For the CDR3, the DNA is TGCGCCAGCAGCCCGGTCGGGAGAAGGACAGATACGCAGTATTTT.

This clone occurred once. The rearrangement joins TRBV5-1 to TRBJ2-7; a possible D gene is TRBD1 (5 bases). The germline V and J ends were trimmed by 1 base and 0 bases, with 11 bases remaining between them. This CDR3 is 15 amino acids long. Germline CDR1 reads SGHRS; CDR2 reads YFSETQ. CDR3 loop: CASSLFPDSSYEQYF. The DNA of the CDR3 is TGCGCCAGCAGCTTGTTCCCCGACAGCTCCTACGAGCAGTACTTC.

The rearrangement joins TRBV4-2 to TRBJ2-7, with a tentative D call TRBD2 (5 bases). This CDR3 contains 14 residues. Trimming pared 2 bases from V and 2 bases from J, leaving 10 bases between. Germline assignment: CDR1 LGHNA and CDR2 YNFKEQ. This CDR3 reads CASSQRTLPYEQYF. CDR3 coding DNA: TGTGCCAGCAGCCAACGGACTCTTCCCTACGAGCAGTACTTC.

The genes are TRBV5-4 and TRBJ2-3; 12 positions match TRBD2. Germline V gene data show CDR1 as SGHNT and CDR2 as YYREEE (reference sequence). The CDR3 length is 18 residues. Unmatched junction bases numbered 12, after V lost 4 bases and J lost 3 bases. CDR3 sequence: CASSPGTSGPVETDTQYF. CDR3 DNA: TGTGCCAGCAGCCCCGGGACTAGCGGGCCGGTGGAGACAGATACGCAGTATTTT. The full variable domain, in which reference TRBV5-4 and TRBJ2-3 provide the parts outside the CDR3, is ETGVTQSPTHLIKTRGQQVTLRCSSQSGHNTVSWYQQALGQGPQFIFQYYREEENGRGNFPPRFSGLQFPNYSSELNVNALELDDSALYLCASSPGTSGPVETDTQYFGPGTRLTVL.